This passage covers 27 T cell receptor beta chains from one sample sequenced in a study of Ad26.COV2.S vaccination and SARS-CoV-2 variants. Here immunoSEQ multiplex PCR was the method, and the copy in TCRdb shows in-frame clones only, minus some. Of some 350,000 clones listed, 90% are singletons. As to treatment: around 19 received Ad26.COV2.S at low or high dose, single or two shots; several received placebo; per-sample allocation not given. Sampling was performed 63 days after the first vaccine or placebo injection. Sequences were derived from peripheral blood, sampled in a trial of Ad26.COV2.S vaccine versus placebo. The receptors were sampled from a person between 18 and 60 years old who received the Ad26.COV2.S COVID-19 vaccine or a placebo.

The V and J genes are TRBV19 and TRBJ2-1; D not resolved. Trimming removed 3 bases at V and 4 bases at J, with 10 bases between. Germline CDR1 reads LNHDA; CDR2 reads SQIVND (reference sequence). The CDR3 contains 14 residues. The CDR3 DNA follows: TGTGCCAGTAGTATCACAGACTCTTACAATGAGCAGTTCTTC. It specifies CASSITDSYNEQFF.

The V and J genes are TRBV6-2 or TRBV6-3 and TRBJ2-1; unclear D gene. CDR1 is MNHEY and CDR2 is SVGEGT in the germline V gene. The V and J ends lost 0 bases and 1 base respectively, with 10 bases between them. The CDR3 is made up of 16 amino acids. CDR3 sequence: CASSYSSVASYNEQFF. The CDR3, as DNA: TGTGCCAGCAGTTACTCCTCCGTGGCGTCCTACAATGAGCAGTTCTTC.

Details on this clone: The sample holds other DNA sequences that translate to the same CDR3. The J gene is TRBJ1-1, the V gene TRBV27; no definite D call. Trimming removed 4 bases at V and 0 bases at J, with 9 bases between. Germline V gene lookup returns CDR1 MNHEY and CDR2 SMNVEV (reference sequence). There are 14 residues in the CDR3. The CDR3 region has the DNA TGTGCCAGCAGTTGGACGGGATTGAACACTGAAGCTTTCTTT. Its translation is CASSWTGLNTEAFF.

V is TRBV19 and J is TRBJ1-2; TRBD1 matches at 7 bases. The CDR3 is made up of 13 amino acids. V gave up 9 bases and J gave up 4 bases; unmatched junction bases: 8. The germline V gene has CDR1 LNHDA and CDR2 SQIVND (reference sequence). The CDR3 DNA sequence: TGTGCCAGCTCGGGACAGATACTCTATGGCTACACCTTC. Its protein is CASSGQILYGYTF.

This sequence joins TRBV4-3 and TRBJ1-1; TRBD1 might be the D (5 bases). The CDR3 consists of 13 residues. The germline CDR1 and CDR2 sequences are LGHNA and YSLEER. Trimming left V 9 bases short and J 1 base short, with 12 bases between. CDR3 coding DNA: TGCGCCAGTCAAATGGGGACGAACACTGAAGCTTTCTTT. This translates into CASQMGTNTEAFF.

The chain recombines TRBV7-2 with TRBJ2-2, with 8 positions matching TRBD1. CDR1 and CDR2 (germline): SGHTA, FQGNSA. The J segment lost 3 bases and the V segment lost 8 bases, leaving 5 bases of the junction unmatched. The CDR3 spans 14 residues. The CDR3 sequence is CASRGQGYTGELFF. CDR3 DNA: TGTGCCAGCCGCGGACAGGGCTACACCGGGGAGCTGTTTTTT.

The chain is built from TRBV2 and TRBJ2-4; possible D gene TRBD1, 6 bases. The CDR3 length is 14 residues. V was clipped by 4 bases and J by 4 bases, with 11 bases between them. CDR1 and CDR2 (germline): SNHLY, FYNNEI. The CDR3 here is CASSVQGLKNIQYF. DNA of the CDR3: TGTGCCAGCAGTGTACAGGGTTTGAAAAACATTCAGTACTTC. Combining the CDR3 with reference TRBV2 and TRBJ2-4 gives the whole variable domain EPEVTQTPSHQVTQMGQEVILRCVPISNHLYFYWYRQILGQKVEFLVSFYNNEISEKSEIFDDQFSVERPDGSNFTLKIRSTKLEDSAMYFCASSVQGLKNIQYFGAGTRLSVL.

This clone has just one count. V gene TRBV19 combines with J gene TRBJ1-1; the D gene is possibly TRBD1 (5 bases). With 2 bases removed from V and 4 bases from J, the gap between germline ends came to 11 bases. The germline V gene encodes CDR1 LNHDA and CDR2 SQIVND (reference sequence). The CDR3 consists of 14 residues. DNA for the CDR3: TGTGCCAGTAGTATAATGGTTGGGACCACTGAAGCTTTCTTT. As protein: CASSIMVGTTEAFF.

The V gene is TRBV29-1, the J gene TRBJ1-1; D is unclear. The CDR3 extends over 13 amino acids. Trimming took 4 bases from V and 3 from J, leaving 12 bases between them. CDR1 and CDR2 from the germline V gene are SQVTM and ANQGSEA. The chain's CDR3 is CSVGPLRDTEAFF. The CDR3 coding sequence is TGCAGCGTTGGACCCCTTCGGGACACTGAAGCTTTCTTT.

The gene calls are TRBV4-3 and TRBJ2-2; D remains ambiguous. CDR1 LGHNA and CDR2 YSLEER come from the germline V gene. The CDR3 sequence is 16 residues long. The V end lost 0 bases, the J end lost 1 base, and 9 bases lay between the germline ends. Here the CDR3 DNA reads TGCGCCAGCAGCCAAGAAATCGGCCAGAACACCGGGGAGCTGTTTTTT. This translates into CASSQEIGQNTGELFF.

V gene TRBV11-2 combines with J gene TRBJ1-1; 7 bases map to TRBD1. Per the germline V gene, CDR1 is SGHAT and CDR2 is FQNNGV. The length of the CDR3 is 12 residues. The V segment lost 8 bases and the J segment 5 bases; nucleotides outside the gene matches: 5. The CDR3 spells CASVHRGTEAFF. Written as DNA, the CDR3 is TGTGCCAGCGTACACAGGGGTACTGAAGCTTTCTTT.

The CDR3 DNA follows: TGTGCCAGCAGTTATCGCGGAGAAAAACTGTTTTTT. Its translation is CASSYRGEKLFF. The chain combines TRBV27 with TRBJ1-4; D remains ambiguous. This CDR3 contains 12 residues. Trimming left V 4 bases short and J 8 bases short, with 8 bases between. Germline CDR1 MNHEY, CDR2 SMNVEV (reference sequence).

The chain has TRBV27 and TRBJ1-1, with 9 nucleotides matching TRBD1. The CDR3 is 15 residues long. Germline V CDR1 and CDR2: MNHEY, SMNVEV (reference sequence). V lost 2 bases to trimming and J lost 4 bases; unmatched junction nucleotides: 5. CDR3 protein: CASSLTGQGGTEAFF. In DNA form, the CDR3 reads TGTGCCAGCAGTTTAACGGGACAGGGTGGCACTGAAGCTTTCTTT.

The chain combines TRBV9 with TRBJ2-1, with 10 bases aligning to TRBD2. The CDR3 totals 16 residues. J gave up 9 bases and V 0 bases, and 9 bases lay outside the gene matches. The germline V gene has CDR1 SGDLS and CDR2 YYNGEE. CDR3 DNA: TGTGCCAGCAGCGTAGAGGGAGCGGGGGGGCGAGTTGAGCAGTTCTTC. This codes for CASSVEGAGGRVEQFF. Full variable domain (outside the CDR3, taken from reference TRBV9 and TRBJ2-1): DSGVTQTPKHLITATGQRVTLRCSPRSGDLSVYWYQQSLDQGLQFLIQYYNGEERAKGNILERFSAQQFPDLHSELNLSSLELGDSALYFCASSVEGAGGRVEQFFGPGTRLTVL.

This clone appeared once. The chain links TRBV18 to TRBJ1-4, with D tentatively TRBD1 (5 bases). The CDR3 runs 14 residues. Germline CDR1 KGHSH, CDR2 LQKENI. Deletions cut 5 bases from V and 2 bases from J, with 9 bases between. The CDR3 DNA is TGTGCCAGCTCAAAACGACAGACTAATGAAAAACTGTTTTTT. It specifies CASSKRQTNEKLFF. The full variable domain, with the rest looked up from reference TRBV18 and TRBJ1-4, is NAGVMQNPRHLVRRRGQEARLRCSPMKGHSHVYWYRQLPEEGLKFMVYLQKENIIDESGMPKERFSAEFPKEGPSILRIQQVVRGDSAAYFCASSKRQTNEKLFFGSGTQLSVL.

The CDR3 loop is CSVTGQAGTDTQYF. The CDR3 DNA follows: TGCAGCGTAACGGGACAGGCGGGCACAGATACGCAGTATTTT. The V and J genes are TRBV29-1 and TRBJ2-3; 8 positions agree with TRBD1. From germline, CDR1 is SQVTM and CDR2 ANQGSEA. The CDR3 has 14 residues. J lost 1 base, V lost 6 bases, and 6 bases had no gene match.

The chain combines TRBV30 with TRBJ2-1; perhaps TRBD1 as D (5 bases). The V gene's germline CDR1 is GTSNPN and CDR2 SVGIG (reference sequence). Trimming removed 0 bases from V and 3 bases from J, with 6 bases in between. The CDR3 contains 13 residues. CDR3 loop: CAWSVQDYNEQFF. DNA of the CDR3: TGTGCCTGGAGTGTACAGGACTACAATGAGCAGTTCTTC.

The rearrangement uses TRBV11-2 and TRBJ2-1, with 10 bases lining up with TRBD2. The J segment lost 2 bases and the V segment lost 6 bases, leaving 4 bases of the junction unmatched. Germline V lookup: CDR1 SGHAT, CDR2 FQNNGV. The CDR3 is 15 residues long. CDR3 sequence (DNA): TGTGCCAGCAGATCTAGCGGGAGCCCCTACAATGAGCAGTTCTTC. Protein: CASRSSGSPYNEQFF. Complete variable domain (other parts from reference TRBV11-2 and TRBJ2-1): EAGVAQSPRYKIIEKRQSVAFWCNPISGHATLYWYQQILGQGPKLLIQFQNNGVVDDSQLPKDRFSAERLKGVDSTLKIQPAKLEDSAVYLCASRSSGSPYNEQFFGPGTRLTVL.

This chain uses TRBV12-3 or TRBV12-4 with TRBJ1-1, with 7 nucleotides matching TRBD1. Trimming at V came to 8 bases and at J to 10 bases, leaving 13 bases not matched to a gene. This CDR3 has 13 residues. Written as DNA, the CDR3 is TGTGCCAGCTCCTCCTACAGGGGAACTCGAGCTTTCTTT. Translation: CASSSYRGTRAFF.

The chain couples TRBV3-1 (or the pseudogene TRBV3-2) to TRBJ1-1; D unclear. Deletions cut 4 bases from V and 1 base from J, with 7 bases between. CDR3 size: 13 residues. CDR1 and CDR2 from the germline V gene are LGHDT and YNNKEL (reference sequence). As DNA, the CDR3 is TGTGCCAGCAGCCTTAATGGGAACACTGAAGCTTTCTTT. The encoded protein is CASSLNGNTEAFF.

The J gene is TRBJ2-5, the V gene TRBV19; 11 bases map to TRBD1. From germline, CDR1 is LNHDA and CDR2 SQIVND (reference sequence). This CDR3 comprises 14 residues. V dropped 7 bases and J dropped 4; count of bases not matched to a gene: 5. CDR3 loop: CASNPGQGGETQYF. The CDR3 nucleotides read TGTGCCAGTAACCCGGGACAGGGGGGAGAGACCCAGTACTTC.

The chain is built from TRBV12-3 or TRBV12-4 and TRBJ2-1; D may correspond to TRBD1 or TRBD2 (5 bases each). The CDR3 covers 11 residues. V gave up 7 bases and J gave up 15 bases, with 16 bases separating them. CDR3 sequence: CASTIGAFVFF. In nucleotides, the CDR3 is TGTGCCAGCACCATCGGGGCATTTGTGTTCTTC.

This sequence joins TRBV9 and TRBJ2-5; TRBD1 matches at 8 bases. This CDR3 has 13 amino acids. The V gene's germline CDR1 is SGDLS and CDR2 YYNGEE. The J segment lost 6 bases and the V segment lost 3 bases, leaving 4 bases of the junction unmatched. The CDR3 loop reads CASSGTGRQTQYF. The CDR3 coding sequence is TGTGCCAGCAGCGGGACAGGGCGTCAGACCCAGTACTTC. The full variable domain, its missing parts supplied by reference TRBV9 and TRBJ2-5, is DSGVTQTPKHLITATGQRVTLRCSPRSGDLSVYWYQQSLDQGLQFLIQYYNGEERAKGNILERFSAQQFPDLHSELNLSSLELGDSALYFCASSGTGRQTQYFGPGTRLLVL.

The J gene is TRBJ2-1, the V gene TRBV19; TRBD1 aligns across 8 bases. This CDR3 is built from 16 residues. Per germline, CDR1 LNHDA and CDR2 SQIVND (reference sequence). J was trimmed by 3 bases and V by 4 bases; bases with no gene match: 8. The CDR3 loop is CASSTDRGIDYNEQFF. CDR3 in DNA: TGTGCCAGTAGTACAGACAGGGGCATCGACTACAATGAGCAGTTCTTC.

V and J are TRBV6-2 or TRBV6-3 and TRBJ1-3; D unclear. The ends were cut back, 6 bases at V and 5 bases at J, with 17 bases in the middle. CDR1 MNHEY and CDR2 SVGEGT come from the germline V gene. This CDR3 region has 15 residues. This CDR3 reads CASSARGTLRNTIYF. The DNA of the CDR3 is TGTGCCAGCAGCGCACGCGGCACCCTAAGAAACACCATATATTTT.

The V gene is TRBV7-8, the J gene TRBJ2-3, with 11 bases identical to TRBD2. Trimming cost V 3 bases and J 10 bases; bases outside gene matches: 12. Germline V gene sequence: CDR1 SGHVS, CDR2 FQNEAQ. The CDR3 loop spans 16 amino acids. The CDR3, as DNA: TGTGCCAGCAGCTTGATACCGGGACTAGCGGCCCCATCGCAGTATTTT. Its protein product is CASSLIPGLAAPSQYF.

The V gene is TRBV13, the J gene TRBJ2-1, with 9 bases that match TRBD2. The V gene end was trimmed by 6 bases and the J gene end by 6 bases; junction bases not matched to a gene: 15. CDR1 is PRHDT, CDR2 FYEKMQ, per germline (reference sequence). The CDR3 runs 17 residues. This chain's CDR3 is CASSSLPVAGVLNEQFF. The CDR3 nucleotides read TGTGCCAGCAGTTCCCTCCCGGTAGCGGGAGTCCTCAATGAGCAGTTCTTC.